These 3 T cell receptor beta chains were all obtained from the same sample, sequenced in a study of blood T cells in healthy people across ages. The authors ran a second PCR of 7 to 11 cycles using a sample-barcoded 5' primer and a J-beta primer mix. TCRdb processed the 5' RACE reads anew with MiXCR; each CDR3 protein has one entry. The sample consists of hundreds of thousands of distinct CDR3 sequences, 20% to 25% of them appearing once. The sequencing input was blood. These receptors were obtained from a man between 65 and 85 years old in good health.

The V and J genes are TRBV6-2 or TRBV6-3 and TRBJ2-1, with 11 bases that match TRBD2. The V gene end was trimmed by 0 bases and the J gene end by 1 base; junction bases not matched to a gene: 8. The germline V gene encodes CDR1 MNHEY and CDR2 SVGEGT. The CDR3 contains 19 residues. CDR3 region: CASSYSTLTSGKSYNEQFF. CDR3 sequence (DNA): TGTGCCAGCAGTTACTCGACCTTGACTAGCGGGAAGTCCTACAATGAGCAGTTCTTC.

This clonotype came up a few times. The chain employs TRBV3-1 and TRBJ1-3; D is unresolved. Per the germline V gene, CDR1 is LGHDT and CDR2 is YNNKEL (reference sequence). Trimming took off 4 bases at V and 1 base at J, with 11 bases between the two ends. This CDR3 contains 15 residues. The CDR3 nucleotides are TGTGCCAGCAGCCGCCCACGAGTTTCTGGAAACACCATATATTTT. Its translation is CASSRPRVSGNTIYF.

The chain uses TRBV5-1 and TRBJ2-7, with a weak D call TRBD1 (5 bases). V shed 0 bases and J shed 5 bases, with 12 bases lying between them. The CDR3 is 14 residues long. Looked up from germline, CDR1 is SGHRS and CDR2 is YFSETQ. The CDR3 coding sequence is TGCGCCAGCAGCTTGGTCGGACAATTCCACGAGCAGTACTTC. Its protein is CASSLVGQFHEQYF.